The present TCR beta chain was sequenced within a study of T-cell memory formation after mild COVID-19. Overall study findings and caveats: SARS-CoV-2 specificity of second-wave clones peaking day 37 was unconfirmed. Later expanders leaned toward CD4+, whereas clones contracting from day 15 to 85 were balanced CD4/CD8.

This clonotype was seen more than once but under ten times. Its antigen is unidentified. From the 5' RACE reads, TCRdb called clonotypes with MiXCR, one entry per CDR3 protein. This repertoire shows under 300,000 distinct CDR3 sequences, 16% found once; its top ten account for approximately 23%. The CDR3 totals 13 residues. Germline V gene sequence: CDR1 MNHEY, CDR2 SVGAGI. Trimming took off 3 bases at V and 6 bases at J, with 12 bases between the two ends. The sequence was collected from a young man who had mild COVID-19 (a few samples of this study predate the infection). Cell type and time point are not known. The specimen was PBMCs or a T cell subset sorted from them (not recorded which). This chain links TRBV6-5 with TRBJ2-7, with D tentatively TRBD2 (5 bases). CDR3 DNA sequence: TGTGCCAGCAGTTATGTCCCTGCGGGCGAGCAGTACGTC. It yields the protein CASSYVPAGEQYV.